This is a list of T cell receptor beta chains from one sample in a study of blood T cell repertoires in COVID-19. TCRdb's copy holds only in-frame clones and misses some; the assay was immunoSEQ multiplex PCR. Of about 480,000 clones in the sample, 70% to 90% were seen once. Sequencing was carried out using peripheral blood. The source of these receptors is a woman aged 45 to 65 with COVID-19, enrolled during active disease. CDR3s include the opening cysteine and the closing phenylalanine or tryptophan. The D gene is left open where the match is weak. Clone sizes are given selectively: once, few, many, or a class where the clone is expanded.

j_call: TRBJ2-7
clone_size: -
v_call: TRBV5-5
d_call: TRBD1
cdr3_nt: TGTGCCAGCAGCTTGGTGGGACAGGGAAACGAGCAGTACTTC
cdr3_aa: CASSLVGQGNEQYF

j_call: TRBJ1-2
clone_size: -
v_call: TRBV19
d_call: -
cdr3_nt: TGTGCCAGTAGTCGTTCCGATTTCAGTCATGGCTACACCTTC
cdr3_aa: CASSRSDFSHGYTF

j_call: TRBJ2-4
clone_size: few
v_call: TRBV14
d_call: -
cdr3_nt: TGTGCCAGCAGCCCGGGCGACTACAGGGTCATTCAGTACTTC
cdr3_aa: CASSPGDYRVIQYF

j_call: TRBJ2-4
clone_size: -
v_call: TRBV27
d_call: TRBD2
cdr3_nt: TGTGCCAGCAGTTTCGGGCGGGGGGACATTCAGTACTTC
cdr3_aa: CASSFGRGDIQYF

j_call: TRBJ1-5
clone_size: -
v_call: TRBV19
d_call: TRBD1
cdr3_nt: TGTGCCAGTATTGAGGACAGGGGAAGTAATCAGCCCCAGCATTTT
cdr3_aa: CASIEDRGSNQPQHF

j_call: TRBJ1-5
clone_size: -
v_call: TRBV4-1
d_call: -
cdr3_nt: TGCGCCAGCAGCCCCGAGAGTTCTTATAGCAATCAGCCCCAGCATTTT
cdr3_aa: CASSPESSYSNQPQHF

j_call: TRBJ2-7
clone_size: few
v_call: TRBV3-1/TRBV3-2
d_call: -
cdr3_nt: TGTGCCAGCAGCCTAATAAGAGGGGGCTACGAGCAGTACTTC
cdr3_aa: CASSLIRGGYEQYF

j_call: TRBJ1-1
clone_size: -
v_call: TRBV6-5
d_call: -
cdr3_nt: TGTGCCAGCTTTCCCTCGGCAGGGGCGAACACTGAAGCTTTCTTT
cdr3_aa: CASFPSAGANTEAFF

j_call: TRBJ2-1
clone_size: -
v_call: TRBV5-1
d_call: -
cdr3_nt: TGCGCCAGCAGCTTGGAGGTAGGAGTAAACGAGCAGTTCTTC
cdr3_aa: CASSLEVGVNEQFF

j_call: TRBJ1-6
clone_size: -
v_call: TRBV18
d_call: -
cdr3_nt: TGTGCCAGCTCACCGTCCGTTAATAATTCACCCCTCCACTTT
cdr3_aa: CASSPSVNNSPLHF

j_call: TRBJ1-5
clone_size: -
v_call: TRBV6-6
d_call: -
cdr3_nt: TGTGCCAGCAGTCTCGACGGGGGGCCGGATCAGCCCCAGCATTTT
cdr3_aa: CASSLDGGPDQPQHF

j_call: TRBJ2-7
clone_size: once
v_call: TRBV5-4
d_call: TRBD1
cdr3_nt: TGTGCCAGCAGTCAAGACAGGGTAGGATCCTACGAGCAGTACTTC
cdr3_aa: CASSQDRVGSYEQYF

j_call: TRBJ1-3
clone_size: few
v_call: TRBV30
d_call: -
cdr3_nt: TGTGCCTGGGTGACACCTGGAAACACCATATATTTT
cdr3_aa: CAWVTPGNTIYF

j_call: TRBJ2-6
clone_size: -
v_call: TRBV9
d_call: -
cdr3_nt: TGTGCCAGCAGCCGGTTCGATGTTACTGCTGGGGCCAACGTCCTGACTTTC
cdr3_aa: CASSRFDVTAGANVLTF

j_call: TRBJ1-1
clone_size: -
v_call: TRBV6-5
d_call: -
cdr3_nt: TGTGCCAGCTCCGCCCGGGGTGACACTGAAGCTTTCTTT
cdr3_aa: CASSARGDTEAFF

j_call: TRBJ1-5
clone_size: -
v_call: TRBV5-4
d_call: -
cdr3_nt: TGTGCCAGCAACCCCCTCGGGACTCGCAATCAGCCCCAGCATTTT
cdr3_aa: CASNPLGTRNQPQHF

j_call: TRBJ2-1
clone_size: -
v_call: TRBV19
d_call: -
cdr3_nt: TGTGCCAGTAGTATAGGGGGCGTGAACTACAATGAGCAGTTCTTC
cdr3_aa: CASSIGGVNYNEQFF

j_call: TRBJ1-1
clone_size: -
v_call: TRBV19
d_call: TRBD1
cdr3_nt: TGTGCCACCTCGAAAAGCCGCTCGCAGGGGGGATTAGGCACTGAAGCTTTCTTT
cdr3_aa: CATSKSRSQGGLGTEAFF

j_call: TRBJ1-1
clone_size: once
v_call: TRBV12-5
d_call: TRBD1
cdr3_nt: TGTGCTAGTGGTTTAGGACAGGGGGAAGCTTTCTTT
cdr3_aa: CASGLGQGEAFF

j_call: TRBJ2-4
clone_size: -
v_call: TRBV3-1/TRBV3-2
d_call: TRBD1
cdr3_nt: TGTGCCAGCAGCCAAGATGTAGAAAGTGGGGCACAGGGGGAAAACATTCAGTACTTC
cdr3_aa: CASSQDVESGAQGENIQYF

j_call: TRBJ1-3
clone_size: -
v_call: TRBV25-1
d_call: TRBD1
cdr3_nt: TGTGCCAGCAGTGGCAGGGGGAACGGAAACACCATATATTTT
cdr3_aa: CASSGRGNGNTIYF

j_call: TRBJ2-7
clone_size: -
v_call: TRBV28
d_call: TRBD2
cdr3_nt: TGTGCCAGCAGGCCGGGGGGGCTCCATAGTCGCTACGAGCAGTACTTC
cdr3_aa: CASRPGGLHSRYEQYF

j_call: TRBJ2-5
clone_size: -
v_call: TRBV28
d_call: TRBD2
cdr3_nt: TGTGCCAGCAGTTTATTGGGGGGGTTCCAAGAGACCCAGTACTTC
cdr3_aa: CASSLLGGFQETQYF

j_call: TRBJ1-1
clone_size: -
v_call: TRBV7-2
d_call: -
cdr3_nt: TGTGCCAGCAGTTGGAGAGGGTGGGACACTGAAGCTTTCTTT
cdr3_aa: CASSWRGWDTEAFF

j_call: TRBJ1-1
clone_size: -
v_call: TRBV19
d_call: -
cdr3_nt: TGTGCCAGTAGTTTCGGGGGCACTGAAGCTTTCTTT
cdr3_aa: CASSFGGTEAFF

j_call: TRBJ1-1
clone_size: -
v_call: TRBV9
d_call: -
cdr3_nt: TGTGCCAGCAGCACTCTCCCCGGGACTGAAGCTTTCTTT
cdr3_aa: CASSTLPGTEAFF

j_call: TRBJ1-1
clone_size: -
v_call: TRBV5-1
d_call: -
cdr3_nt: TGCGCCAGCAGCTTCAACAGGGTCGGTTCGACTGAAGCTTTCTTT
cdr3_aa: CASSFNRVGSTEAFF